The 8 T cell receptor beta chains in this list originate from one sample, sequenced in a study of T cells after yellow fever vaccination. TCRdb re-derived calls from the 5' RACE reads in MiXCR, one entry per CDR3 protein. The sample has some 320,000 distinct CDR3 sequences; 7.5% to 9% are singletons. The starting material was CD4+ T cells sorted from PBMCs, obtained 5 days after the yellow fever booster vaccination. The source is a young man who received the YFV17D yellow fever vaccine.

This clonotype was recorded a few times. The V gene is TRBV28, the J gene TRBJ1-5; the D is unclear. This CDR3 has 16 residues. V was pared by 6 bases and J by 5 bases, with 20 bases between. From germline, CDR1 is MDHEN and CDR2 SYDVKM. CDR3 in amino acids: CASRSPPGRGYQPQHF. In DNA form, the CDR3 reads TGTGCCAGCAGGTCCCCCCCCGGACGCGGCTATCAGCCCCAGCATTTT.

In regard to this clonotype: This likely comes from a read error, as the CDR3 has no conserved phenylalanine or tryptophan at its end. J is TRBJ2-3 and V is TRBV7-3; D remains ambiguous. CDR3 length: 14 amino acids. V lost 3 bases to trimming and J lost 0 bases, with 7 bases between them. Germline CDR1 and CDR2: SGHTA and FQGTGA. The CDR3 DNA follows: TGTGCCAGCAGCTTTGAGCCTAGCACAGATACGCAGTATATT. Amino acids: CASSFEPSTDTQYI.

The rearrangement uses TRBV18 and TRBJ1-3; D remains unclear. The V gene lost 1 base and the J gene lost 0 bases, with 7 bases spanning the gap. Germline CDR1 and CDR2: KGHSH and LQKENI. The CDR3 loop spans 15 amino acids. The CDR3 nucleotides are TGTGCCAGCTCACCACAGGGCCCCTCTGGAAACACCATATATTTT. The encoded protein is CASSPQGPSGNTIYF. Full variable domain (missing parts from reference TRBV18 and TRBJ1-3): NAGVMQNPRHLVRRRGQEARLRCSPMKGHSHVYWYRQLPEEGLKFMVYLQKENIIDESGMPKERFSAEFPKEGPSILRIQQVVRGDSAAYFCASSPQGPSGNTIYFGEGSWLTVV.

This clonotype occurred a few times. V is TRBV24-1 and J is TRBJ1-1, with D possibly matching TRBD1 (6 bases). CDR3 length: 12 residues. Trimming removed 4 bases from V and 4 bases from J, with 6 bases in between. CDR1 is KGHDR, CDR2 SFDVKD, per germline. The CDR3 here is CATSEGGTEAFF. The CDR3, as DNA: TGTGCCACCAGTGAAGGGGGCACTGAAGCTTTCTTT.

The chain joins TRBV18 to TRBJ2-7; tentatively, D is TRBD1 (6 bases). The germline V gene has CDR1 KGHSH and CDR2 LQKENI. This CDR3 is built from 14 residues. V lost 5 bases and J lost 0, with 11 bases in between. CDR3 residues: CASSAQGFSYEQYV. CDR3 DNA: TGTGCCAGCTCAGCTCAGGGGTTCTCCTACGAGCAGTACGTC.

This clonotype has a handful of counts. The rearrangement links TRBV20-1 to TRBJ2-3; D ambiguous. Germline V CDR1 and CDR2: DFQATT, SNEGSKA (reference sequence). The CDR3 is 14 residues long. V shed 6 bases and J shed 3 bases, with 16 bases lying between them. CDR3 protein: CSARGSPVTDTQYF. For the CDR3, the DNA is TGCAGTGCCCGCGGTAGCCCCGTGACAGATACGCAGTATTTT.

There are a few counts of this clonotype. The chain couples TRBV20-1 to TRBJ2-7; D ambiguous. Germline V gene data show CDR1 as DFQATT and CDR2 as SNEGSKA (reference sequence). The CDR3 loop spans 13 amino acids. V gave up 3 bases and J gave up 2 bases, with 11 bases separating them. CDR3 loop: CSASPPMAYEQYV. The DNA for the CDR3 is TGCAGTGCTAGCCCCCCGATGGCCTACGAGCAGTACGTC.

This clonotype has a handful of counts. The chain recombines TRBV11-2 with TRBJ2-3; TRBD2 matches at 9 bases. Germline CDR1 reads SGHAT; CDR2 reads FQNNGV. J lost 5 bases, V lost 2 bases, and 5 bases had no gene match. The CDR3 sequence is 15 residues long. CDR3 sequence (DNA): TGTGCCAGCAGCTTACGCGGGGGGGCTGAAGATACGCAGTATTTT. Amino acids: CASSLRGGAEDTQYF.